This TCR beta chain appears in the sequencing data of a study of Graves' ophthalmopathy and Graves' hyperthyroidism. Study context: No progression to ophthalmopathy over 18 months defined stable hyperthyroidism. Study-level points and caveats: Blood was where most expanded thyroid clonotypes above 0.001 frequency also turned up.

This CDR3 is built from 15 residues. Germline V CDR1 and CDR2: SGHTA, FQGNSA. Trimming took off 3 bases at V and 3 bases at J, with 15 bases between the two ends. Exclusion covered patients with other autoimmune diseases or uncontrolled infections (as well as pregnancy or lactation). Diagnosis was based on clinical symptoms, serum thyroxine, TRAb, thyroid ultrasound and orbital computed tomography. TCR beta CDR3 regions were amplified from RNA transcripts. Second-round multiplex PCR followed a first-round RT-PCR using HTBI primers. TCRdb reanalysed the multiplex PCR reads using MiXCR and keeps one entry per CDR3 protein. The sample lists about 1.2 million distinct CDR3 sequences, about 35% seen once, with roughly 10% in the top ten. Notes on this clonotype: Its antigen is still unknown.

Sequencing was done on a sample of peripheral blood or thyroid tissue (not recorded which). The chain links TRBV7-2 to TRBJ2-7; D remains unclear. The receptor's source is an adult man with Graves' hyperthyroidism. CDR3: CASSLSRRNSYEQYF. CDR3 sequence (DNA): TGTGCCAGCAGCTTGTCCCGACGAAACAGCTACGAGCAGTACTTC. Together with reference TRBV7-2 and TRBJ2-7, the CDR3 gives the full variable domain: GAGVSQSPSNKVTEKGKDVELRCDPISGHTALYWYRQSLGQGLEFLIYFQGNSAPDKSGLPSDRFSAERTGGSVSTLTIQRTQQEDSAVYLCASSLSRRNSYEQYFGPGTRLTVT.